This entry features one T cell receptor beta chain sequence. The target of this receptor is not known. The germline gene is not matched at one end of the junction; a read error may be the cause. Systemically healthy Caucasian individuals from Russia, 35 to 40 in total and aged about 6 to 100 years, were included as donors. Ten milliliters of peripheral blood were drawn from each donor into EDTA-treated Vacutainer tubes. PBMCs were isolated by Ficoll-Paque density-gradient centrifugation, with at least 6 million obtained per sample. Total RNA, at least 6 micrograms per sample, was extracted from PBMCs with Trizol reagent. Naive CD45RAhigh/CD27high T cell percentages were measured by flow cytometry on a PBMC aliquot from every donor. The library relied on 5' RACE. Sequenced on an Illumina HiSeq 2500. The second PCR ran for about 6 to 12 cycles and used a J-beta primer mix along with a sample-barcoded 5' primer. Each TCR beta cDNA molecule received a unique molecular identifier from a template-switch 5' adaptor carrying 12 random nucleotides. Each sample yielded at least 3 million CDR3-containing paired-end reads. First-strand cDNA was synthesized from all RNA with the Mint cDNA synthesis kit, primed by a TRBC-specific oligonucleotide. Following uracil-DNA glycosylase treatment, a first 18-cycle PCR with universal primers M1SS and BC2_uni_R was performed on all cDNA. Turning to the authors' computational methods: For normalization, 1 million high-quality reads were randomly selected from each sample, with every read carrying a distinct molecular identifier. Reads sharing molecular identifiers were discarded rather than binned into consensus sequences. MiTCR, run with a Q25 quality threshold and the strictest error-elimination algorithm, handled CDR3 identification, clonotype clustering and error correction. A nonparametric unseen species model with Euler transformation was used to estimate a lower bound on total TCR beta diversity. TCRdb handled the public reads itself, with Q25 trimming in fastp and clone calling in MiXCR, and kept productive beta chains. Rows are combined by CDR3 protein, so each entry shows the most common genes and DNA. None of the V and J calls come from the authors' own analysis; TCRdb made them. The sample profile shows some 1.5 million distinct CDR3 sequences; roughly 27% of them were found once. Jointly, the top ten make up over 7% of the sample.

The sample is drawn from a study of blood T cells in healthy people across ages (dated by TCRdb to the mid-2010s). The study in broad terms: In model experiments, template switching captured about one uniquely barcoded TCR beta cDNA molecule for every two T cells. The study measured age-related changes in TCR beta repertoire diversity using deep sequencing normalized with unique cDNA molecular identifiers. Donors were grouped into four age groups: young (average about 15 years), middle-aged (about 38), aged (around 60) and long-lived (around 80). To avoid experimental bias, donors of different ages were randomly spread across the sequencing lanes. Using the same blood draw, the study looked at two additional independent replicas of 1 million unique cDNA reads for two donors, one aged 18 to 29 and the other aged 80 or older. Broad study findings and their caveats: Compared with the aged group, more naive CD4+ T cells, fewer expanded clones and increased TCR diversity were shown by the long-lived group, suggesting age selection. Estimates of total diversity based on one million sequenced T cells were considered lower bounds and underestimates. There was a strong correlation between observed TCR beta diversity and the percentage of naive T cells measured by flow cytometry. Since profiling was done on bulk unsorted PBMCs, naive and antigen-experienced compartments could not be conclusively compared. Donor CMV infection status was unknown, potentially confounding age-related changes in expanded clonotypes. As age increased, observed TCR beta diversity per million T cells dropped in a roughly linear way, and a significant reduction was already evident by age 40.

CDR1 MNHNY and CDR2 SVGAGI are derived from the germline V gene (reference sequence). The CDR3 starts with the cysteine, ends with the phenylalanine, and has 11 residues. This entry keeps only the CDR3 DNA: 33 bases, framed from base 1. This chain joins TRBV6-6 to TRBJ1-1, with no D gene named confidently. This receptor was identified in a woman in her 30s in good health. Material: blood. The nucleotide sequence reads TGTGCCAACAGTCAACTGACTGAAGCTTTCTTT. Translated, this gives CANSQLTEAFF.